This T cell receptor beta chain was obtained from a study of cytomegalovirus exposure and HLA in healthy donors. Study as a whole: A subsequent analysis stated that the 120 or so validation repertoires were run on the same platform as the roughly 670 first-cohort repertoires.

On this clone itself: As yet, its antigen is unknown.

Overall study findings and caveats: A few chains tied to CMV proved CMV antigen-specific in vitro. A classifier reportedly called cytomegalovirus status with high sensitivity and specificity. The listing of 150 to 200 TCR beta chains classed them as cytomegalovirus-associated.

Here immunoSEQ multiplex PCR was the method, and the copy in TCRdb shows in-frame clones only, minus some. Here the sample spans about 140,000 clones, about 86% being singletons. J gave up 8 bases and V 1 base, and 5 bases lay outside the gene matches. The CDR3 runs 13 residues. The germline V gene encodes CDR1 SGHRS and CDR2 YFSETQ. J is TRBJ1-2 and V is TRBV5-1, with TRBD1 matching over 7 bases. The sequence came from a man between 18 and 35 years old in good health and CMV-seronegative. The sequencing input was PBMCs. In DNA form, the CDR3 reads TGCGCCAGCAGCTTGAATCAGGGGGGCGGCTACACCTTC. Translating it yields CASSLNQGGGYTF.